This TCR beta chain came from a study of graft-versus-host responses after intestinal transplantation. As to this clone: The target antigen is unknown.

Generated by immunoSEQ multiplex PCR, the TCRdb table keeps only in-frame clones and is missing some. The sample has approximately 97,000 clones, roughly 91% seen once. The CDR3 spans 15 residues. Trimming stripped 5 bases from V and 0 bases from J, with 11 bases between. Germline assignment: CDR1 SGHTA and CDR2 FQGTGA. The genes are TRBV7-3 and TRBJ2-1, with D maybe TRBD1 (5 bases). This sequence originates from a human donor who was the organ donor for an intestinal transplant. The sequencing used unstimulated CD4+ T cells sorted from spleen or lymph node cells, collected before transplant. DNA of the CDR3: TGTGCCAGCAGCCAGACAAGGGGCTCCTACAATGAGCAGTTCTTC. Translating gives CASSQTRGSYNEQFF.